This T cell receptor beta chain derives from a study of cytomegalovirus exposure and HLA in healthy donors. Study findings and constraints: Testing in vitro showed a few CMV-associated chains specific for CMV antigens. The study labeled roughly 160 TCR beta chains cytomegalovirus-associated.

Primers: 60 Vbeta forward and 13 Jbeta reverse. Profiled with immunoSEQ multiplex PCR; TCRdb holds only in-frame clones, not every one. The table shows 120,000 or so clones, with about 76% occurring only once. For this clone: Antigen: not known.

CDR1 is SSHAT, CDR2 FNYEAQ, per germline (reference sequence). V trimming: 6 bases; J trimming: 5 bases; junction bases outside the gene matches: 14. This CDR3 spans 19 amino acids. This rearrangement joins TRBV7-7 to TRBJ2-2; TRBD2 aligns across 14 bases. This clonotype was sampled from a woman aged 40 to 49 in good health and CMV-seronegative. Sample: PBMCs. The CDR3 loop reads CASRPLPGLAGVETGELFF. CDR3 bases: TGTGCCAGCAGACCTCTACCGGGACTAGCGGGGGTTGAGACCGGGGAGCTGTTTTTT.